This T cell receptor (beta chain) was sequenced during a study of blood T cells in healthy people across ages. Broader study findings: Percentage of naive T cells showed a strong correlation with TCR beta diversity.

Regarding this clonotype: Its antigen is not identified.

Alongside a J-beta primer mix, a sample-barcoded 5' primer served in a second PCR lasting roughly 7 to 12 cycles. The study obtained at least 2.5 million CDR3-containing paired-end reads from every sample. TCRdb independently ran MiXCR on the 5' RACE reads; one entry per CDR3 protein. Among about 1.6 million distinct CDR3 sequences listed, about 32% were seen once. There are 12 residues in the CDR3. From germline, CDR1 is SGHTA and CDR2 FQGTGA. V was trimmed by 8 bases and J by 0 bases, leaving 8 bases between them. Staff drew around 10 milliliters of peripheral blood from each donor. Material: blood. The genes are TRBV7-3 and TRBJ2-7; no definite D call. This clonotype was sampled from a woman aged 25 to 39 in good health. The CDR3 nucleotides read TGTGCCAGCGGCGGATACTCCTACGAGCAGTACTTC. It is translated as CASGGYSYEQYF. Supplemented by reference TRBV7-3 and TRBJ2-7, the full variable domain reads GAGVSQTPSNKVTEKGKYVELRCDPISGHTALYWYRQSLGQGPEFLIYFQGTGAADDSGLPNDRFFAVRPEGSVSTLKIQRTERGDSAVYLCASGGYSYEQYFGPGTRLTVT.